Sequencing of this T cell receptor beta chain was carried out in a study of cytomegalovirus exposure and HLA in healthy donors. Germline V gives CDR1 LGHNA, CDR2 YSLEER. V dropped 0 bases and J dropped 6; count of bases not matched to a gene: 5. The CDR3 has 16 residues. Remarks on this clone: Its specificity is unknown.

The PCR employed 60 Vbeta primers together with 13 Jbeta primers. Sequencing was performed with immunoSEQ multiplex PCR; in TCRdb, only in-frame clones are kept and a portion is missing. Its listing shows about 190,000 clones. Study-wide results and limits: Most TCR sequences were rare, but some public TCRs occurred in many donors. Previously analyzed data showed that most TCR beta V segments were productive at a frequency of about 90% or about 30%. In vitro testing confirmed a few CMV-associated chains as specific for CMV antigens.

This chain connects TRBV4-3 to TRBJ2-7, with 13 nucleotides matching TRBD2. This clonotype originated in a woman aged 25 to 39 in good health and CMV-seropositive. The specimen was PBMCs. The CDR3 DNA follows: TGCGCCAGCAGCCAAGATCTCACTAGCGGGAGGGGCGAGCAGTACTTC. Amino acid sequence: CASSQDLTSGRGEQYF.